This entry describes one T cell receptor (beta chain). The antigen remains unidentified. This record belongs to a study of cytotoxic CD8 clonotypes in ibrutinib-treated CLL. Study results and limitations: Patients showed higher baseline clonality than age-matched healthy donors, and it tracked circulating CD8+ T-cell counts. Clonality went up at ibrutinib response and then declined back toward baseline at progression.

The CDR3 consists of 19 residues. Germline V CDR1 and CDR2: MGHRA, YSYEKL. Trimming at V came to 2 bases and at J to 4 bases, leaving 10 bases not matched to a gene. Here immunoSEQ multiplex PCR was the method, and the copy in TCRdb shows in-frame clones only, minus some. This sample has 110,000 to 150,000 clones, with about 76% found just once. The clonotype was recovered from a human donor with chronic lymphocytic leukemia. The chain uses TRBV4-1 and TRBJ2-1; 14 bases align to TRBD2. The material was PBMCs, obtained after 24 months of ibrutinib treatment. CDR3 nucleotide sequence: TGCGCCAGCAGCCAATGGGGACTAGCGGGAGAGGGGGGTTACAATGAGCAGTTCTTC. This gives the protein CASSQWGLAGEGGYNEQFF.